This TCR beta chain was sequenced during a study of immune evolution from preneoplasia to lung adenocarcinoma. Using immunoSEQ multiplex PCR, the repertoire was profiled, and TCRdb retains in-frame clones only, with some absent. This table holds several thousand clones, more than 65% found once. Each case's diagnosis was confirmed by two pathologists on H&E. V lost 3 bases, J lost 2 bases, and 10 bases lay in between. CDR1 SGHAT and CDR2 FQNNGV come from the germline V gene. The CDR3 loop spans 14 amino acids. Material: FFPE adjacent normal lung tissue. This chain uses TRBV11-2 with TRBJ1-1; maybe TRBD1 (5 bases). This TCR was sampled from a person aged 60-80 years with lung adenocarcinoma. The CDR3 loop is CASSFRQINTEAFF. The CDR3 region has the DNA TGTGCCAGCAGCTTCCGACAGATAAACACTGAAGCTTTCTTT.